The 16 T cell receptor beta chains presented below share a single source sample, sequenced in a study of T cell responses to AZD1222 COVID-19 vaccine. Sequencing used immunoSEQ multiplex PCR; TCRdb keeps in-frame clones, though not all of them. The table records about 130,000 clones, about 90% of them present only once. Sequenced here: peripheral blood, sampled on day 0 of AZD1222 vaccination. The receptors stem from an adult in good health.

The J gene is TRBJ2-2, the V gene TRBV7-2, with 8 bases fitting TRBD2. The junction had 12 bases not matched to a gene; V was cut back by 10 bases and J by 5 bases. The CDR3 is 15 residues long. The germline V gene encodes CDR1 SGHTA and CDR2 FQGNSA. The CDR3 nucleotides are TGTGCCAATATGAACTGGGAGCGGGAGACCGGGGAGCTGTTTTTT. It yields the protein CANMNWERETGELFF.

This rearrangement joins TRBV28 to TRBJ1-5, with unresolved D. This CDR3 region has 12 residues. V lost 3 bases to trimming and J lost 6 bases, with 6 bases between them. From germline, CDR1 is MDHEN and CDR2 SYDVKM. Written as DNA, the CDR3 is TGTGCCAGCAGTTTGCCCCTTCAGCCCCAGCATTTT. This gives the protein CASSLPLQPQHF.

This clone is a singleton in its sample. The V call is TRBV6-1, the J call TRBJ2-5; no reliable D call. Germline V gene lookup returns CDR1 MNHNS and CDR2 SASEGT. CDR3 length equals 12 residues. The V gene lost 5 bases and the J gene lost 4 bases, with 8 bases spanning the gap. The CDR3 loop is CASSFVSETQYF. The CDR3 DNA follows: TGTGCCAGCAGTTTTGTTTCAGAGACCCAGTACTTC.

This clone appeared a single time. V gene TRBV21-1 combines with J gene TRBJ2-7. TRBV21-1 is termed a pseudogene. This CDR3 has 12 amino acids. The CDR3 loop reads CASSTTRYEQYF. The CDR3 DNA reads as TGTGCCAGCAGCACTACAAGGTACGAGCAGTACTTC.

The V gene is TRBV3-1 (or the pseudogene TRBV3-2), the J gene TRBJ1-6; the D is unclear. Germline loops: CDR1 LGHDT, CDR2 YNNKEL (reference sequence). The V and J ends lost 4 bases and 9 bases respectively, with 7 bases between them. The CDR3 spans 12 residues. The CDR3 nucleotides are TGTGCCAGCAGCCCTGGAGGTTCACCCCTCCACTTT. It translates to CASSPGGSPLHF.

J is TRBJ1-5 and V is TRBV5-1, with D unresolved. The CDR3 length is 14 residues. V lost 1 base to trimming and J lost 5 bases, with 10 bases between them. Germline V lookup: CDR1 SGHRS, CDR2 YFSETQ. The DNA for the CDR3 is TGCGCCAGCAGCTTGAGAGGACTTGATCAGCCCCAGCATTTT. This sequence encodes CASSLRGLDQPQHF.

The chain uses TRBV6-1 and TRBJ2-5; 7 nucleotides line up with TRBD1. Germline CDR1 MNHNS, CDR2 SASEGT. Unmatched junction bases numbered 4, after V lost 2 bases and J lost 1 base. This CDR3 has 15 residues. The CDR3 protein is CASSERGTVQETQYF. The DNA for the CDR3 is TGTGCCAGCAGTGAAAGAGGGACAGTCCAAGAGACCCAGTACTTC.

V usage is TRBV9 and J usage is TRBJ2-6, with no clear D. Trimming took off 2 bases at V and 0 bases at J, with 6 bases between the two ends. Germline CDR1 and CDR2: SGDLS and YYNGEE. This CDR3 is built from 15 residues. The CDR3 DNA reads as TGTGCCAGCAGCGTGTTTGACTCTGGGGCCAACGTCCTGACTTTC. Its protein product is CASSVFDSGANVLTF.

The rearrangement joins TRBV14 to TRBJ1-1; D is unresolved. The germline V and J ends were trimmed by 0 bases and 3 bases, with 5 bases remaining between them. CDR1 SGHDN and CDR2 FVKESK come from the germline V gene. The CDR3 runs to 13 residues. For the CDR3, the DNA is TGTGCCAGCAGCCAAGATGGATACACTGAAGCTTTCTTT. Translated, it gives CASSQDGYTEAFF.

The chain recombines TRBV5-1 with TRBJ1-1; a possible D gene is TRBD1 (5 bases). Trimming pared 0 bases from V and 11 bases from J, leaving 14 bases between. This CDR3 has 13 residues. The germline V gene encodes CDR1 SGHRS and CDR2 YFSETQ. DNA of the CDR3: TGCGCCAGCAGCTTGGCCGGGCAGGACATCGCTTTCTTT. It encodes CASSLAGQDIAFF.

The V call is TRBV4-2, the J call TRBJ2-1; 10 bases align to TRBD2. V gave up 1 base and J gave up 9 bases; unmatched junction bases: 15. CDR3 size: 18 residues. CDR1 and CDR2 from the germline V gene are LGHNA and YNFKEQ. The CDR3 loop is CASSQVTPSSGGASEQFF. The CDR3, as DNA: TGTGCCAGCAGCCAAGTTACGCCCTCCAGCGGGGGGGCCAGTGAGCAGTTCTTC.

The chain joins TRBV27 to TRBJ2-7; D is possibly TRBD1 (5 bases). Germline CDR1 MNHEY, CDR2 SMNVEV (reference sequence). V shed 2 bases and J shed 3 bases, with 23 bases lying between them. The CDR3 is 18 amino acids. This chain's CDR3 is CASSLRQSGSGRDYEQYF. Here the CDR3 DNA reads TGTGCCAGCAGTTTAAGACAGTCTGGGTCGGGTAGGGACTACGAGCAGTACTTC.

V usage is TRBV27 and J usage is TRBJ1-6; D remains unclear. The germline V gene encodes CDR1 MNHEY and CDR2 SMNVEV (reference sequence). Trimming cost V 2 bases and J 7 bases, with 6 bases left between them. The CDR3 consists of 13 residues. As DNA, the CDR3 is TGTGCCAGCAGTTTAGTGCTCAATTCACCCCTCCACTTT. This encodes CASSLVLNSPLHF.

This rearrangement joins TRBV7-9 to TRBJ1-5, with D possibly matching TRBD1 (6 bases). The CDR3 extends over 15 amino acids. V lost 5 bases and J lost 7, with 18 bases in between. The germline V gene has CDR1 SEHNR and CDR2 FQNEAQ (reference sequence). The CDR3 protein is CASSPAGGAKQPQHF. The CDR3 nucleotides are TGTGCCAGCAGCCCAGCGGGGGGGGCCAAACAGCCCCAGCATTTT.

The rearrangement joins TRBV19 to TRBJ1-1; TRBD1 is a possible D gene (5 bases). The V gene's germline CDR1 is LNHDA and CDR2 SQIVND (reference sequence). With 7 bases removed from V and 0 bases from J, the gap between germline ends came to 9 bases. This CDR3 has 13 residues. CDR3 bases: TGTGCCAGTATCCGGGGGGTGAACACTGAAGCTTTCTTT. Protein sequence: CASIRGVNTEAFF.

The V and J genes are TRBV5-1 and TRBJ2-7; D gene unclear. The CDR3 runs to 13 residues. V was trimmed by 4 bases and J by 0 bases, leaving 8 bases between them. Germline V gene lookup returns CDR1 SGHRS and CDR2 YFSETQ. CDR3 loop: CASSPRTSYEQYF. The CDR3 DNA reads TGCGCCAGCAGCCCTCGGACCTCCTACGAGCAGTACTTC.